This T cell receptor beta chain originates from a study of CD8 T cells in acute hepatitis C reinfection. Time point in this sample: acute HCV infection, within 168 days of estimated infection date. Sequencing of hepatitis C virus-specific cells was done ex vivo rather than after in vitro expansion. By share, this clone ranks as medium-sized. Libraries were prepared by immunoSEQ multiplex PCR; TCRdb keeps only in-frame clonotypes and omits some of them. The table shows under 4,000 clones, with around two fifths occurring only once. Germline values: CDR1 MNHEY, CDR2 SVGAGI. The CDR3 is 14 residues long. V was cut by 8 bases and J by 2 bases, with 16 bases left in between. Study-level findings and limits: Overrepresentation in the naive pool did not explain the preferential TRBV04 and TRBV06 usage seen in all groups.

This clonotype was obtained from a man aged 30 to 45 with chronic hepatitis C. The rearrangement uses TRBV6-5 and TRBJ2-7; the D gene is possibly TRBD1 (6 bases). The sequences come from HCV NS3-1073 tetramer-sorted CD8+ T cells from PBMCs, collected during acute infection. The CDR3 DNA follows: TGTGCCAGCCTTTCCCCCACAGGGCCCTACGAGCAGTACTTC. Its translation is CASLSPTGPYEQYF.